This TCR beta chain was recorded in a study of T cells in Graves' hyperthyroidism and ophthalmopathy. The study, taken as a whole, reports: Expanded thyroid clonotypes (above 0.001) were mostly also found in blood. Median prediction lead before ophthalmopathy onset was 5 to 7.5 months with the model.

Trimming removed 6 bases from V and 2 bases from J, with 12 bases in between. CDR1 is DFQATT and CDR2 is SNEGSKA in the germline V gene (reference sequence). The CDR3 loop spans 13 amino acids. Many counts were recorded for this clonotype. Its target is not known. There were TCR beta CDR3 regions amplified from RNA transcripts. HTBI primers were used for first-round RT-PCR of the TCR CDR3. MiXCR, applied by TCRdb to the multiplex PCR reads, yields one record per CDR3 protein. The repertoire holds about 690,000 distinct CDR3 sequences, with approximately 15% as singletons. The sample consisted of blood. The genes are TRBV20-1 and TRBJ2-3, with D hard to call. The sequence was collected from a man aged 50-60 years with Graves' hyperthyroidism. The CDR3 reads CSAQTDYTDTQYF. CDR3 DNA: TGCAGTGCCCAAACGGATTACACAGATACGCAGTATTTT.